These T cell receptor beta chains were read from a single sample in a study of CXCR3-negative and CXCR3-positive naive CD8 T cells. Following a re-call of the 5' RACE reads, TCRdb has one entry per CDR3 protein and lacks DNA. The sample holds approximately 6,100 distinct CDR3 sequences. The specimen sequenced was naive CXCR3- CD8+ T cells from blood. The receptor source for this set is a human donor in good health. Some clones in this sample may be carry-over from other donors' samples. Each CDR3 is given with its conserved first and last residue. Some rows have no size entry. The others give once, few or many, or a class for an expanded clone.

V gene	J gene	clone size	CDR3 protein
TRBV19	TRBJ1-1	medium-sized	CASSTIPTGGSEAFF
TRBV20-1	TRBJ2-7	medium-sized	CSARVLQGSYEQYF
TRBV20-1	TRBJ2-7	medium-sized	CSATPPSRGHSYEQYF
TRBV20-1	TRBJ2-1	NA	CSARDPTTYNEQFF
TRBV25-1	TRBJ1-6	NA	CASSEFGRTGDSPLHF
TRBV11-3	TRBJ2-1	medium-sized	CASSLYSGSYNEQFF
TRBV7-2	TRBJ2-1	NA	CASSTWTSSEQFF
TRBV4-3	TRBJ1-4	medium-sized	CASSQGESSREKLFF
TRBV7-2	TRBJ1-2	medium-sized	CASSLRQLPGYTF
TRBV27	TRBJ2-7	NA	CASSLFGSDEQYF
TRBV3-1	TRBJ1-5	NA	CASSQGAGNQPQHF
TRBV23-1	TRBJ1-1	medium-sized	CASTIGRRRTEAFF
TRBV12-3/TRBV12-4	TRBJ2-7	NA	CASSGTAGFVYEQYF
TRBV14	TRBJ1-2	NA	CASSQAQGNYGYTF
TRBV6-1	TRBJ2-1	medium-sized	CASSPGAVTYNEQFF
TRBV24-1	TRBJ2-2	NA	CATSDTGTITGELFF
TRBV20-1	TRBJ1-2	NA	CSANRDVYGYTF
TRBV5-1	TRBJ1-4	medium-sized	CASSLGQGNATNEKLFF
TRBV29-1	TRBJ1-5	medium-sized	CSVLEGASNQPQHF
TRBV13	TRBJ2-7	medium-sized	CASSLSLASSYEQYF
TRBV7-2	TRBJ2-7	NA	CASSPWTASYEQYF
TRBV3-1	TRBJ2-1	medium-sized	CASSHQGFSSYNEQFF
TRBV20-1	TRBJ1-2	NA	CSAQDFAPNYGYTF
TRBV20-1	TRBJ2-7	medium-sized	CSARPQGATSYEQYF
TRBV12-3/TRBV12-4	TRBJ2-3	large	CASSLRDSKSTDTQYF
TRBV7-2	TRBJ1-5	NA	CASSPWTGNQPQHF
TRBV29-1	TRBJ2-1	NA	CSVQGTSGGHNEQFF
TRBV9	TRBJ1-1	NA	CASSGCGGSEAFF
TRBV29-1	TRBJ2-7	medium-sized	CSVEAGGLYEQYF
TRBV4-1	TRBJ1-1	NA	CASSQGQARTEAFF
TRBV7-9	TRBJ1-1	medium-sized	CASSPQQGVVEAFF
TRBV12-3/TRBV12-4	TRBJ2-7	medium-sized	CASSPGRDRARYEQYF
TRBV21-1	TRBJ1-1	NA	CASRTGILPEAFF
TRBV29-1	TRBJ2-3	NA	CSGVRGSADTQYF
TRBV20-1	TRBJ2-5	NA	CSARPLEEGAAETQYF
TRBV29-1	TRBJ2-3	medium-sized	CSVPFDVPGTQYF
TRBV7-2	TRBJ2-7	medium-sized	CASSLAGQGISYEQYF
TRBV7-3	TRBJ2-2	NA	CASGGNTGELFF
TRBV6-5	TRBJ1-6	medium-sized	CASSSSGTGGRSSPLHF
TRBV6-1	TRBJ2-7	NA	CASIRSTGTGAYEQYF
TRBV11-3	TRBJ2-3	NA	CASSLDRRDRTDTHYF
TRBV7-2	TRBJ1-1	NA	CASSLVVNTEAFF
TRBV29-1	TRBJ2-7	medium-sized	CSVEDQTGHQLYEQYF
TRBV12-3/TRBV12-4	TRBJ1-6	medium-sized	CASNQGGNSPLHF
TRBV4-3	TRBJ2-5	NA	CASSQVGRGLETQYF
TRBV29-1	TRBJ2-7	medium-sized	CSVESDSSYEQYF
TRBV4-1	TRBJ2-1	NA	CASSQGWMTGGQDNEQFF
TRBV10-3	TRBJ2-1	medium-sized	CAISDPRQGSSYNEQFF
TRBV29-1	TRBJ1-2	NA	CSVEKAGHYGYTF
TRBV7-6	TRBJ2-2	NA	CASSLGIGELFF
TRBV29-1	TRBJ1-2	NA	CSVPGQGLFNYGYTF
TRBV7-9	TRBJ2-1	medium-sized	CASSLVVSSGEQFF
TRBV3-1	TRBJ2-7	NA	CASSHRLAGVRMQYF
TRBV11-1	TRBJ2-5	NA	CASSLGTGNRQETQYF
TRBV7-9	TRBJ2-1	NA	CASSPPGQERLQFF
TRBV9	TRBJ1-1	medium-sized	CASGEGAVAFF
TRBV27	TRBJ1-1	large	CASSLGTLGGNTEAFF